This T cell receptor (beta chain) came from a study of T cell responses to AZD1222 COVID-19 vaccine. Findings and limits, study-wide: Donors, mostly white British, included more females; clonal diversity was possibly underestimated.

The assay was immunoSEQ multiplex PCR, and TCRdb's table has in-frame clones only and misses some. This sample has more than 150,000 clones; approximately 90% occur once, and the top ten carry just under 7%. About this clone: The antigen remains undetermined.

Germline V CDR1 and CDR2: LGHDT, YNNKEL (reference sequence). Trimming removed 5 bases from V and 1 base from J, with 11 bases in between. CDR3 length: 14 residues. The TCR comes from an adult who had recovered from COVID-19. V gene TRBV3-1 (or the pseudogene TRBV3-2) combines with J gene TRBJ1-2; D is ambiguous. The material was peripheral blood, obtained after recovery from COVID-19. The CDR3 protein is CASSYKEGNYGYTF. Here the CDR3 DNA reads TGTGCCAGCAGCTACAAGGAGGGTAACTATGGCTACACCTTC.